A single sample gave rise to the 20 T cell receptor beta chains below, sequenced in a study of T cells in Graves' hyperthyroidism and ophthalmopathy. Amplified TCR beta CDR3 regions came from RNA transcripts. Carried out on the TCR CDR3, a first-round RT-PCR used the HTBI primer set. A single record per CDR3 protein comes from TCRdb applying MiXCR to the multiplex PCR reads. The sample lists about 480,000 distinct CDR3 sequences; over 13% were seen once. Sequenced sample: blood. Receptors were obtained from a woman aged 18 to 35 with Graves' hyperthyroidism.

This clonotype was seen many times. This rearrangement joins TRBV24-1 to TRBJ2-2, with a weak D call TRBD2 (5 bases). V shed 7 bases and J shed 2 bases, with 13 bases lying between them. The CDR3 consists of 15 residues. From germline, CDR1 is KGHDR and CDR2 SFDVKD. Here the CDR3 DNA reads TGTGCCACCAGCCGTGCCCGGGGAAACACCGGGGAGCTGTTTTTT. Translation: CATSRARGNTGELFF.

This clonotype was counted ten times or more. V is TRBV24-1 and J is TRBJ2-5, with D tentatively TRBD2 (6 bases). Germline CDR1 reads KGHDR; CDR2 reads SFDVKD. This CDR3 region has 14 residues. V was cut by 3 bases and J by 4 bases, with 11 bases left in between. The CDR3 nucleotides are TGTGCCACCAGTGATGGGCAGGGAGGAGAGACCCAGTACTTC. This sequence encodes CATSDGQGGETQYF.

This clonotype was observed at least ten times. The chain links TRBV11-2 to TRBJ1-1; D is uncertain. CDR1 is SGHAT, CDR2 FQNNGV, per germline. CDR3 length: 14 amino acids. Trimming cost V 1 base and J 0 bases, with 6 bases left between them. The CDR3 bases are TGTGCCAGCAGCTTAGCAATCATGAACACTGAAGCTTTCTTT. Translating gives CASSLAIMNTEAFF.

Ten or more counts support this clonotype. The rearrangement joins TRBV19 to TRBJ1-2, with unresolved D. The CDR3 is made up of 11 amino acids. Trimming removed 7 bases from V and 0 bases from J, with 3 bases in between. Looked up from germline, CDR1 is LNHDA and CDR2 is SQIVND (reference sequence). CDR3 amino acids: CASTANYGYTF. Here the CDR3 DNA reads TGTGCCAGTACAGCTAACTATGGCTACACCTTC.

This clonotype was detected ten times or more. The rearrangement links TRBV14 to TRBJ1-1, with 7 bases lining up with TRBD1. Losses at the gene ends were 4 bases for V and 3 bases for J; bases not matched to a gene: 2. The germline V gene has CDR1 SGHDN and CDR2 FVKESK. There are 13 residues in the CDR3. The CDR3 DNA is TGTGCCAGCAGCCCTGGGACAGACACTGAAGCTTTCTTT. As protein: CASSPGTDTEAFF.

This clonotype was seen once. The chain couples TRBV18 to TRBJ2-3, with 12 positions matching TRBD1. The CDR3 is 17 residues long. The germline CDR1 and CDR2 sequences are KGHSH and LQKENI. V lost 0 bases and J lost 4; bases outside the gene matches: 5. The CDR3 region is CASSPPPGQGASDTQYF. The CDR3, as DNA: TGTGCCAGCTCACCACCTCCGGGACAGGGGGCATCAGATACGCAGTATTTT.

This clonotype was detected many times. The rearrangement joins TRBV6-1 to TRBJ1-1; D gene uncertain. Germline assignment: CDR1 MNHNS and CDR2 SASEGT. The V end lost 3 bases, the J end lost 7 bases, and 12 bases lay between the germline ends. The CDR3 totals 13 residues. This CDR3 reads CASSDGRQLEAFF. For the CDR3, the DNA is TGTGCCAGCAGTGACGGACGGCAACTTGAAGCTTTCTTT.

This clonotype was detected many times. The gene calls are TRBV3-1 and TRBJ1-5; D not certain. Germline CDR1 reads LGHDT; CDR2 reads YNNKEL (reference sequence). V was trimmed by 0 bases and J by 4 bases, leaving 10 bases between them. This CDR3 region has 15 residues. The CDR3 DNA is TGTGCCAGCAGCCAAGAGCCAAGGCCAAATCAGCCCCAGCATTTT. Residues: CASSQEPRPNQPQHF.

The table lists this clonotype with many counts. The CDR3 region is CASSAGNNEKLFF. For the CDR3, the DNA is TGTGCCAGCTCTGCAGGGAATAATGAAAAACTGTTTTTT. The gene calls are TRBV18 and TRBJ1-4; a weak D match, TRBD1 (5 bases). Germline CDR1 and CDR2: KGHSH and LQKENI. This CDR3 contains 13 residues. V was shortened by 6 bases and J by 4 bases, with 9 bases between the two germline ends.

This clonotype was seen many times. The gene calls are TRBV11-3 and TRBJ2-1; TRBD2 agrees at 12 bases. There are 18 residues in the CDR3. The junction had 9 bases not matched to a gene; V was cut back by 1 base and J by 5 bases. Germline CDR1 and CDR2: SGHNT and YENEEA. Written as DNA, the CDR3 is TGTGCCAGCAGCTTAGCGGCTAGCGGGAGGGTTATCCACAATGAGCAGTTCTTC. It yields the protein CASSLAASGRVIHNEQFF.

In this sample, this clonotype turned up many times. The junction differs from germline at one of its ends, possibly a read error. V usage is TRBV11-1 and J usage is TRBJ1-1; 9 bases are shared with TRBD1. This CDR3 has 15 amino acids. Germline loops: CDR1 SGHAT, CDR2 FQDESV (reference sequence). CDR3 region: CASSPGGTGYTVAFF. CDR3 nucleotide sequence: TGTGCCAGCAGCCCCGGGGGGACAGGGTACACTGTAGCTTTCTTT.

This clonotype was recorded at least ten times. The chain has TRBV6-2 or TRBV6-3 and TRBJ1-1; TRBD1 matches at 8 bases. Trimming cost V 5 bases and J 1 base; bases outside gene matches: 9. This CDR3 region has 16 residues. CDR1 is MNHEY and CDR2 is SVGEGT in the germline V gene. The CDR3 here is CASSPTGTGSNTEAFF. The CDR3 nucleotides read TGTGCCAGCAGTCCCACCGGGACAGGATCGAACACTGAAGCTTTCTTT.

The J gene is TRBJ2-2, the V gene TRBV3-1; 9 nucleotides match TRBD1. Losses at the gene ends were 4 bases for V and 4 bases for J; bases not matched to a gene: 7. The CDR3 is 16 amino acids. Germline V gives CDR1 LGHDT, CDR2 YNNKEL (reference sequence). Written as DNA, the CDR3 is TGTGCCAGCAGCCTCACAGGGGGCGTTGGCACCGGGGAGCTGTTTTTT. Protein product: CASSLTGGVGTGELFF.

The table lists this clonotype with many counts. The chain is built from TRBV14 and TRBJ2-7; the D gene is possibly TRBD1 (6 bases). Germline loops: CDR1 SGHDN, CDR2 FVKESK. Trimming stripped 5 bases from V and 3 bases from J, with 17 bases between. CDR3 length equals 15 residues. CDR3 loop: CASSSLQGLGYEQYF. DNA for the CDR3: TGTGCCAGCAGCTCATTACAGGGCTTAGGCTACGAGCAGTACTTC.

The V call is TRBV7-2, the J call TRBJ2-1, with 9 bases that match TRBD2. The CDR3 sequence is 15 residues long. V lost 6 bases to trimming and J lost 7 bases; unmatched junction nucleotides: 10. Germline V lookup: CDR1 SGHTA, CDR2 FQGNSA. The CDR3 sequence: CASRTLAGVSNEQFF. The CDR3 DNA reads as TGTGCCAGCAGGACCTTAGCGGGAGTGTCTAATGAGCAGTTCTTC.

This clonotype was seen at least ten times. The chain links TRBV27 to TRBJ2-7; 7 bases map to TRBD2. V shed 2 bases, J shed 5 bases, and the junction held 3 bases outside the gene matches. Germline assignment: CDR1 MNHEY and CDR2 SMNVEV (reference sequence). The CDR3 totals 13 residues. Here the CDR3 reads CASSLGGGNEQYF. The CDR3 bases are TGTGCCAGCAGTTTAGGGGGGGGGAACGAGCAGTACTTC.

To note about this clonotype: This may stem from a read error, because a much larger clone lies one nucleotide away. J is TRBJ2-2 and V is TRBV30; TRBD1 is a possible D gene (5 bases). CDR1 and CDR2 from the germline V gene are GTSNPN and SVGIG (reference sequence). This CDR3 region has 13 residues. CDR3 loop: CVWSRGPTGELFF. The CDR3 region has the DNA TGTGTCTGGAGTAGGGGTCCGACCGGGGAGCTGTTTTTT.

This clonotype has a count of ten or more. The chain uses TRBV5-8 and TRBJ1-1; TRBD1 matches at 7 bases. The V gene end was trimmed by 2 bases and the J gene end by 7 bases; junction bases not matched to a gene: 2. CDR1 and CDR2 from the germline V gene are SGHTS and YDEGEE. CDR3 size: 12 residues. The CDR3 nucleotides are TGTGCCAGCAGCTTCCGGGACAGTGAAGCTTTCTTT. Protein sequence: CASSFRDSEAFF.

The sample holds many counts of this clonotype. The CDR3 region is CASSYVLAGVGETQYF. The CDR3 nucleotides read TGTGCCAGCAGCTATGTACTAGCGGGAGTTGGTGAGACCCAGTACTTC. V and J are TRBV7-8 and TRBJ2-5, with 11 bases that match TRBD2. The germline V gene encodes CDR1 SGHVS and CDR2 FQNEAQ. V dropped 4 bases and J dropped 5; count of bases not matched to a gene: 9. The CDR3 is made up of 16 amino acids.

Ten or more counts support this clonotype. The chain uses TRBV11-2 and TRBJ2-1; 9 bases match TRBD2. The CDR3 runs 17 residues. V lost 3 bases and J lost 6; bases outside the gene matches: 12. Germline-derived CDR1 and CDR2 are SGHAT and FQNNGV. The CDR3 spells CASSFRRGTSGPNEQFF. In nucleotides, the CDR3 is TGTGCCAGCAGCTTTAGAAGGGGCACTAGCGGGCCCAATGAGCAGTTCTTC.